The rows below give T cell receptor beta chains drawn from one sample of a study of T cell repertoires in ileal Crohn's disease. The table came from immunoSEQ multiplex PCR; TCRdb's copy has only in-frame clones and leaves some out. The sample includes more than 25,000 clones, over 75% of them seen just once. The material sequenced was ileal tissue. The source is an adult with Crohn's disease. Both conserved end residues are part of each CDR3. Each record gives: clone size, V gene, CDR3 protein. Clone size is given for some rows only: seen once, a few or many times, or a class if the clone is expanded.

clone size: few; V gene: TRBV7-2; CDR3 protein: CASSLVGYTGELFF
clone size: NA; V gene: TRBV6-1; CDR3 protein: CASSEFGIAEAFF
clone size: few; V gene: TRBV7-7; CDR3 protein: CASSLGPNGIQYF
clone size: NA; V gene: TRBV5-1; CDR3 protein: CASSLSGQGLYTDTQYF
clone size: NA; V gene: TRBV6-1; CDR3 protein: CASSGHQETQYF
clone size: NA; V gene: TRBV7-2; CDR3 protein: CASSRQASDYNEQFF
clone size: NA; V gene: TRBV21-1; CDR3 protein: CASSKERGQREKLFF
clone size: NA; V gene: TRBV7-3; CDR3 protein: CASSSGQGETEAFF
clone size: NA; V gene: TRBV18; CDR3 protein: CASSPLGAYEQYF
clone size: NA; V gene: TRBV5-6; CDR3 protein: CASSNRRLDGNTIYF
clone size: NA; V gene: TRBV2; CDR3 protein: CASSAWGRPNTGELFF
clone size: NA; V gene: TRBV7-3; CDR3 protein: CASSFSGNHEQFF
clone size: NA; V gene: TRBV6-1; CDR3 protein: CASRETSVQYF